This T cell receptor beta chain was recorded in a study of blood T cell repertoires in COVID-19. Germline trimming cut 5 bases from V and 3 bases from J; bases unmatched to any gene: 8. The germline V gene encodes CDR1 LGHNT and CDR2 FRNRAP. This CDR3 comprises 16 residues. Libraries were prepared by immunoSEQ multiplex PCR; TCRdb keeps only in-frame clonotypes and omits some of them. Among just under 250,000 clones, roughly 91% were seen once, and the ten largest hold approximately 4.2%. This TCR was sampled from a woman in her 30s who had recovered from COVID-19. Material: PBMCs or T cells enriched from blood (not recorded which). The gene calls are TRBV12-5 and TRBJ1-4; 8 bases are a match to TRBD1. The CDR3 nucleotides read TGTGCTAGTGGTCGGGGCACGACAGGGGCTAATGAAAAACTGTTTTTT. It is translated as CASGRGTTGANEKLFF.